Below are 14 T cell receptor beta chains sequenced from a single sample in a study of blood T cell repertoires in COVID-19. The data were produced by immunoSEQ multiplex PCR, yet TCRdb's version contains in-frame clones alone and is incomplete. The repertoire consists of about 140,000 clones, with 70% to 85% occurring once and the leading ten covering 10% to 11%. Material: peripheral blood. Receptor source: a man aged 60 to 75 who had recovered from COVID-19.

This clone was observed a single time. V and J are TRBV6-1 and TRBJ1-1; D might be TRBD1 (6 bases). The CDR3 contains 14 residues. Germline CDR1 MNHNS, CDR2 SASEGT. Trimming shortened V by 0 bases and J by 3 bases, and 8 bases separated the two germline ends. The CDR3: CASSEASGDTEAFF. DNA for the CDR3: TGTGCCAGCAGTGAAGCTTCAGGGGACACTGAAGCTTTCTTT.

The chain recombines TRBV11-3 with TRBJ2-1, with TRBD2 identical over 13 bases. V gave up 5 bases and J gave up 4 bases; unmatched junction bases: 5. CDR1 and CDR2 from the germline V gene are SGHNT and YENEEA. The CDR3 sequence is 16 residues long. The CDR3: CASSKGTSGVYNEQFF. The CDR3 DNA is TGTGCCAGCAGCAAAGGGACTAGCGGGGTTTACAATGAGCAGTTCTTC.

The J gene is TRBJ2-5, the V gene TRBV5-1; TRBD1 aligns across 10 bases. The germline V gene has CDR1 SGHRS and CDR2 YFSETQ. The CDR3 loop spans 14 amino acids. V trimming: 4 bases; J trimming: 5 bases; junction bases outside the gene matches: 5. The CDR3 sequence: CASSPTGGAETQYF. In DNA form, the CDR3 reads TGCGCCAGCAGCCCGACAGGGGGCGCCGAGACCCAGTACTTC.

The chain couples TRBV6-2 or TRBV6-3 to TRBJ1-1, with D perhaps matching TRBD1 (5 bases). Looked up from germline, CDR1 is MNHEY and CDR2 is SVGEGT. The CDR3 totals 17 residues. Trimming cost V 4 bases and J 1 base, with 19 bases left between them. CDR3 nucleotide sequence: TGTGCCAGCAGTTTTCCCTCCCGGCGGGGCCCGAACACTGAAGCTTTCTTT. This gives the protein CASSFPSRRGPNTEAFF.

The genes are TRBV27 and TRBJ2-7, with a tentative D call TRBD2 (6 bases). V lost 0 bases and J 6 bases, leaving 15 bases between the germline ends. This CDR3 has 15 residues. CDR1 and CDR2 from the germline V gene are MNHEY and SMNVEV (reference sequence). CDR3 in DNA: TGTGCCAGCAGTTTATCACGGGAGCCCCCTTCCGAGCAGTACTTC. It codes for CASSLSREPPSEQYF.

V gene TRBV5-4 combines with J gene TRBJ2-3, with 9 positions matching TRBD2. Trimming cost V 0 bases and J 4 bases; bases outside gene matches: 3. The V gene's germline CDR1 is SGHNT and CDR2 YYREEE (reference sequence). The CDR3 spans 15 residues. The CDR3 coding sequence is TGTGCCAGCAGCTTGGGGGGACTAGCCCCAGATACGCAGTATTTT. Residues: CASSLGGLAPDTQYF. The full variable domain, completed using reference TRBV5-4 and TRBJ2-3, is ETGVTQSPTHLIKTRGQQVTLRCSSQSGHNTVSWYQQALGQGPQFIFQYYREEENGRGNFPPRFSGLQFPNYSSELNVNALELDDSALYLCASSLGGLAPDTQYFGPGTRLTVL.

The J gene is TRBJ2-5, the V gene TRBV7-2; 7 bases fit TRBD2. The ends lost 0 bases at V and 5 bases at J; junction bases unmatched: 6. This CDR3 region has 15 residues. Germline V gene sequence: CDR1 SGHTA, CDR2 FQGNSA. Here the CDR3 reads CASSLALSGVETQYF. DNA of the CDR3: TGTGCCAGCAGCTTAGCGCTAAGCGGGGTTGAGACCCAGTACTTC.

This clone was detected once. V gene TRBV3-1 (or the pseudogene TRBV3-2) combines with J gene TRBJ2-3, with 7 bases matching TRBD2. This CDR3 is 17 amino acids long. The V and J ends lost 1 base and 2 bases, in that order; junction bases with no gene match: 9. Germline CDR1 is LGHDT and CDR2 is YNNKEL (reference sequence). DNA for the CDR3: TGTGCCAGCAGCCAAGGGAGTCTGCGGGGGTACACAGATACGCAGTATTTT. Its translation is CASSQGSLRGYTDTQYF.

This clone was picked up a small number of times. This chain joins TRBV7-9 and TRBJ2-3; weak D call: TRBD1 (6 bases). The V gene's germline CDR1 is SEHNR and CDR2 FQNEAQ (reference sequence). CDR3 size: 16 residues. V dropped 6 bases and J dropped 4 bases, with 20 bases sitting between them. The CDR3 is CASSSLRGSEADTQYF. The CDR3, as DNA: TGTGCCAGCAGTTCACTTAGGGGGAGTGAGGCAGATACGCAGTATTTT.

This clone was seen repeatedly, ten times or more. The chain couples TRBV2 to TRBJ2-5; 8 bases match TRBD1. V shed 1 base, J shed 2 bases, and the junction held 3 bases outside the gene matches. The CDR3 contains 15 residues. Germline CDR1 is SNHLY and CDR2 is FYNNEI. CDR3: CASSEVRTGQETQYF. In nucleotides, the CDR3 is TGTGCCAGCAGTGAAGTTCGGACAGGGCAAGAGACCCAGTACTTC. The whole variable domain, filled in from reference TRBV2 and TRBJ2-5, reads EPEVTQTPSHQVTQMGQEVILRCVPISNHLYFYWYRQILGQKVEFLVSFYNNEISEKSEIFDDQFSVERPDGSNFTLKIRSTKLEDSAMYFCASSEVRTGQETQYFGPGTRLLVL.

This chain's CDR3 is CASSGGPSQETQYF. The CDR3 coding sequence is TGTGCCAGTTCAGGGGGCCCAAGCCAAGAGACCCAGTACTTC. The chain links TRBV19 to TRBJ2-5; the match to TRBD1 covers 8 bases. The V and J ends lost 8 bases and 1 base, in that order; junction bases with no gene match: 6. The CDR3 covers 14 residues. Germline V gene data show CDR1 as LNHDA and CDR2 as SQIVND (reference sequence).

This clone was detected once. The V call is TRBV28, the J call TRBJ2-4; D not certain. This CDR3 has 15 amino acids. Trimming stripped 4 bases from V and 0 bases from J, with 10 bases between. Per germline, CDR1 MDHEN and CDR2 SYDVKM. CDR3 nucleotide sequence: TGTGCCAGCAGTTCTTTGGCAGGAGCCAAAAACATTCAGTACTTC. This gives the protein CASSSLAGAKNIQYF.

V gene TRBV6-2 or TRBV6-3 combines with J gene TRBJ2-7, with TRBD2 identical over 7 bases. The ends lost 0 bases at V and 3 bases at J; junction bases unmatched: 23. From germline, CDR1 is MNHEY and CDR2 SVGEGT. This CDR3 comprises 21 residues. The CDR3 DNA is TGTGCCAGCAGTTACTCGAGGTTAAATCTAGGCGGGGGAGCAACAATCTACGAGCAGTACTTC. This codes for CASSYSRLNLGGGATIYEQYF.

The chain recombines TRBV10-3 with TRBJ2-3; 8 bases line up with TRBD1. This CDR3 has 13 residues. V lost 8 bases and J lost 1; bases outside the gene matches: 2. CDR1 is ENHRY and CDR2 is SYGVKD in the germline V gene. The CDR3 region is CAIETGGTDTQYF. The CDR3 DNA reads as TGTGCCATCGAGACAGGGGGCACAGATACGCAGTATTTT.